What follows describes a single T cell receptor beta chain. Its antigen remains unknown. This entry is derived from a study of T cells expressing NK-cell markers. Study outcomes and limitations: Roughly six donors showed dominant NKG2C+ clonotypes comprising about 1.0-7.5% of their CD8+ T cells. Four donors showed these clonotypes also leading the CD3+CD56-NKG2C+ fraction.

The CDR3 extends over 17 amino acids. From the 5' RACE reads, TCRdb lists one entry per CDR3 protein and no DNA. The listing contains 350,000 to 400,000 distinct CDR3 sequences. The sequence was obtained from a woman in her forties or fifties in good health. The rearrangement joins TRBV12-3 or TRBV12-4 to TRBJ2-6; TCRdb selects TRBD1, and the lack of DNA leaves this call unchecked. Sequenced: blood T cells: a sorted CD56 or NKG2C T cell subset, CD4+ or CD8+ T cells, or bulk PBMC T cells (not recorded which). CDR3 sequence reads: CASSSDTVLSGDNVLTF.